This T cell receptor (beta chain) was documented in a study of cytomegalovirus exposure and HLA in healthy donors. A note on this clone: Its specificity is unknown.

PCR employed 60 Vbeta and 13 Jbeta primers. Method: immunoSEQ multiplex PCR; TCRdb's copy keeps in-frame clones and lacks some. Among about 100,000 clones, over 65% were seen once, and the ten largest hold 0.7% to 0.85%. Whole-study findings and limits: Earlier analysis found most TCR beta V segments productive about 87% or about 30% of the time. In a later analysis, TCR beta V- and J-gene trimming was associated with a missense DCLRE1C variant. A later analysis linked 15,000 to 20,000 TCR beta sequences to HLA alleles at 0.05 false discovery rate.

This CDR3 is built from 15 residues. The trim removed 3 bases at V and 0 bases at J, leaving 3 bases unmatched. Germline CDR1 is SGHDT and CDR2 is YYEEEE. The material sequenced was PBMCs. The receptor comes from an older woman in good health and CMV-seronegative. The chain combines TRBV5-6 with TRBJ2-7, with 10 bases lining up with TRBD2. CDR3 bases: TGTGCCAGCAGCTCCCAGCGGGAGGGCTCCTACGAGCAGTACTTC. This sequence encodes CASSSQREGSYEQYF.